This is a list of T cell receptor beta chains from one sample in a study of cytomegalovirus exposure and HLA in healthy donors. Using immunoSEQ multiplex PCR, the repertoire was profiled, and TCRdb retains in-frame clones only, with some absent. The table has some 200,000 clones, just over 75% seen once. The sequenced material came from PBMCs. These receptors were taken from a man between 18 and 35 years old in good health and CMV-seronegative. Each CDR3 is given with its conserved first and last residue. The order of the fields is D gene, J gene, V gene, clone size, CDR3 DNA, CDR3 protein. The D gene is left open where the match is weak. Clone size is not always given. Where it is, it says once, few, many or a class for expanded clones.

TRBD1	TRBJ2-3	TRBV5-1	NA	TGCGCCAGCAGTTTCCCGGGACAGGGAACAGATACGCAGTATTTT	CASSFPGQGTDTQYF
TRBD1	TRBJ1-2	TRBV9	NA	TGTGCCAGCAGCTCCCGACAGGGTCATGGCTACACCTTC	CASSSRQGHGYTF
TRBD1	TRBJ2-2	TRBV5-8	few	TGTGCCAGCAGTTCCGGGACAGCGAACACCGGGGAGCTGTTTTTT	CASSSGTANTGELFF
TRBD2	TRBJ2-7	TRBV2	NA	TGTGCCAGCAGTGACGGGCTAGCGGACTACGAGCAGTACTTC	CASSDGLADYEQYF
TRBD1	TRBJ2-7	TRBV30	once	TGTGCCTGGAGTGTCGGGACAGGATACGAGCAGTACTTC	CAWSVGTGYEQYF
NA	TRBJ2-5	TRBV4-1	NA	TGCGCCAGCAGCCAAGAGGGACACACTCCGGGCCAGCAGTACTTC	CASSQEGHTPGQQYF
TRBD2	TRBJ2-7	TRBV14	NA	TGTGCCAGCAGGACCAAGCGGGAACGGGACTACGAGCAGTACTTC	CASRTKRERDYEQYF
TRBD2	TRBJ2-1	TRBV6-1	NA	TGTGCCAGCAGTGAAGGACTAGCGGACTACAATGAGCAGTTCTTC	CASSEGLADYNEQFF
NA	TRBJ2-1	TRBV5-8	NA	TGTGCGAGTCCGGGGTCCTCCTACAATGAGCAGTTCTTC	CASPGSSYNEQFF
TRBD1	TRBJ1-3	TRBV5-6	NA	TGTGCCAGCAGCGGGACAGGGAGCTTTGGAAACACCATATATTTT	CASSGTGSFGNTIYF
TRBD1	TRBJ2-1	TRBV2	NA	TGTGCCAGCAGCCCCGGACAGGGTTGGGATGAGCAGTTCTTC	CASSPGQGWDEQFF
TRBD2	TRBJ2-1	TRBV5-4	NA	TGTGCCAGCAGCTTGGGACTAGCGGGCAATGAGCAGTTCTTC	CASSLGLAGNEQFF
TRBD2	TRBJ2-7	TRBV5-1	once	TGCGCCAGCAGCCCAGGACTAGCGAGGAGCTCCTACGAGCAGTACTTC	CASSPGLARSSYEQYF
TRBD1	TRBJ1-2	TRBV29-1	NA	TGCAGCGCCGACTTGAGTACAGGGGTGGGGGTTCGGGGCTACACCTTC	CSADLSTGVGVRGYTF
NA	TRBJ2-1	TRBV5-1	few	TGCGCCAGCACCTCAAGAGGTTACAATGAGCAGTTCTTC	CASTSRGYNEQFF
TRBD1	TRBJ1-2	TRBV7-8	NA	TGTGCCAGCAGCTCTGGACAGGGCCTTGGCTATGGCTACACCTTC	CASSSGQGLGYGYTF
NA	TRBJ2-7	TRBV7-8	once	TGTGCCAGCAGCTTAGGGTCGGGGGGCCCTACCTACGAGCAGTACTTC	CASSLGSGGPTYEQYF
NA	TRBJ2-3	TRBV7-6	NA	TGTGCCAGCAGCTTAAGGCAGGCCATTAGCACAGATACGCAGTATTTT	CASSLRQAISTDTQYF
NA	TRBJ2-5	TRBV7-9	NA	TGTTCCAGCAGCTTCCGTGCCCCCGGAGGCGGAGAGACCCAGTACTTC	CSSSFRAPGGGETQYF
NA	TRBJ2-7	TRBV6-5	few	TGTGCCAGCAGTTACAGCTGGGCCTCGTTCTACGAGCAGTACTTC	CASSYSWASFYEQYF
TRBD1	TRBJ2-3	TRBV5-3	few	TGTGCCAGAACGGACAGGGACACAGATGCGCAGTATTTT	CARTDRDTDAQYF
NA	TRBJ2-2	TRBV2	NA	TGTGCCAGCAGTGACAGGACCGGGGAGCTGTTTTTT	CASSDRTGELFF
TRBD1	TRBJ2-7	TRBV4-1	NA	TGCGCCAGCAGCCATCGGGACAGGGGAATCCACGAGCAGTACTTC	CASSHRDRGIHEQYF
TRBD2	TRBJ2-3	TRBV2	NA	TGTGCCAGCAGTGTTGAAGCGGGAGGCTCCCTGGATACGCAGTATTTT	CASSVEAGGSLDTQYF
NA	TRBJ1-5	TRBV6-5	NA	TGTGCCAGCAGTTACAGGCGGGATCAGCCCCAGCATTTT	CASSYRRDQPQHF
TRBD2	TRBJ2-3	TRBV5-1	NA	TGCGCCAGCAGCGCACAACTAGCGGGAGGGACTGTACGGAGCACAGATACGCAGTATTTT	CASSAQLAGGTVRSTDTQYF